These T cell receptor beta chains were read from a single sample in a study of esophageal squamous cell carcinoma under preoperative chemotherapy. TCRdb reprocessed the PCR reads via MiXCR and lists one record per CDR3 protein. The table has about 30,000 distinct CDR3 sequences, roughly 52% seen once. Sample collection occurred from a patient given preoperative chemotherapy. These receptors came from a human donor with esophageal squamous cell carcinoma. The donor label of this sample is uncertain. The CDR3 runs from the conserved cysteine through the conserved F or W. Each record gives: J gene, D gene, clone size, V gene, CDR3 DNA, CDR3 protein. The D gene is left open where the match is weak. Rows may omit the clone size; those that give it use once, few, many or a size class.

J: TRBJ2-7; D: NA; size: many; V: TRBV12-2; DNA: TGTGCAAGTCGCTTCCCGAGCTACGAGCAGTACTTC; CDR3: CASRFPSYEQYF
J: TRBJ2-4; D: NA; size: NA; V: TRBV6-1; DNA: TGTGCCAGCACGGGGCTGTGGGGCACAAACATTCAGTATTTC; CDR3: CASTGLWGTNIQYF
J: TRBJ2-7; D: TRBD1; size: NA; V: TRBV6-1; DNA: TGTGCCAGCAGTCCGGGACAGGCCTCCTACGAGCAGTACTTC; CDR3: CASSPGQASYEQYF
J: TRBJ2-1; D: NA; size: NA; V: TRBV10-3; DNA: TGTGCCATCAGTGAGTCGTCGGGGTACAATGAGCAGTTCTTC; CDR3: CAISESSGYNEQFF
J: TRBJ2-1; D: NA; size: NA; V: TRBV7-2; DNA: TGTGCCAGCAGCTTAGGCGGCGGGGTAAATGAGCAGTTCTTC; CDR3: CASSLGGGVNEQFF
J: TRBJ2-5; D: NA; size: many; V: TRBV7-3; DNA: TGTGCCAGCAGCTCGAGAAACGAAGAGACCCAGTACTTC; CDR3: CASSSRNEETQYF
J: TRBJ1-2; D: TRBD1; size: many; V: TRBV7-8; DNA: TGTGCCAGCAGCCCACGACAGGGACGGGGCTACACCTTC; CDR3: CASSPRQGRGYTF
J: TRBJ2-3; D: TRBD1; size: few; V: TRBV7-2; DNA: TGTGCCAGCAGGGGACAGGGGGGGCGTGGGACAGAGACGCAGTATTTT; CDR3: CASRGQGGRGTETQYF
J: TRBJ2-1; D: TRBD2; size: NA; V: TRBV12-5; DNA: TGTGCTAGTGGTTTGTTCCCGACTAGCGGGAGGTATGAGCAGTTCTTC; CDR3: CASGLFPTSGRYEQFF
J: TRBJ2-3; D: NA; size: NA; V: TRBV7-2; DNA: TGTGCCAGCAGGCCGCACGGGGGCCGAGACCCAGATACGCAGTATTTC; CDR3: CASRPHGGRDPDTQYF
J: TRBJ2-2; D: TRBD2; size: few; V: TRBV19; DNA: TGTGCCAGTAGTATTGGGGGGGTACGGAACACCGGGGAGCTGTTTTTT; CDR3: CASSIGGVRNTGELFF
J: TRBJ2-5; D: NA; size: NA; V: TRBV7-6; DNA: TGTGCCAGCAGCTTGGATGCGCCGCTCGGGGGGCGTGACCAAGACACTCAGTACTTC; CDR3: CASSLDAPLGGRDQDTQYF
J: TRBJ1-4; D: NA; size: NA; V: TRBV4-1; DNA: TGCGCCAGCAGCCAAGATGACCGGGGGCTCGGTGAAAAACTGTTTTTT; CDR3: CASSQDDRGLGEKLFF
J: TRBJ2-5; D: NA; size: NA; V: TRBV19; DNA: TGTGCCAGTAGGTCGGGGAAAGAGACCCAGTACTTC; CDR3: CASRSGKETQYF
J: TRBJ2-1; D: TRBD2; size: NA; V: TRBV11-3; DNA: TGTGCCAGCAGCTTAGGCCTAGCGGCATTCTCCTACAATGAGCAGTTCTTC; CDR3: CASSLGLAAFSYNEQFF
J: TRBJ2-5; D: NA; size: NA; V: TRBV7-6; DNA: TGTGCCAGCAGCTTGGATGCGGGGCTCCGGGGCGGAGACCAAGAGATTCAGTACTTC; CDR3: CASSLDAGLRGGDQEIQYF
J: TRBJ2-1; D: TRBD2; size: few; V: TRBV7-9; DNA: TGTGCCAGCAGCTTATCGCCGGGACTAGCGGAGAGATACAATGAGCAGTTCTTC; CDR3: CASSLSPGLAERYNEQFF
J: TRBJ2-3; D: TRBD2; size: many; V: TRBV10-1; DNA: TGCGCCAGCAGTGAGGGACTAGGGTCAGATACGCAGTATTTT; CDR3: CASSEGLGSDTQYF
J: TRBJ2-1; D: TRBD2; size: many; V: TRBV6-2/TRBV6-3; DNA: TGTGCCAGCAGAGGGACTAGCGGGAGGGGGAGAGAGGGTGAGCAGTTCTTC; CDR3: CASRGTSGRGREGEQFF
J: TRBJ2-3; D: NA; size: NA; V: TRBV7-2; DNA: TGTGCCAGCGGGGCGCAGGGGGGGAGTGAGCAAGAGACGCAGTACTTT; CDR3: CASGAQGGSEQETQYF
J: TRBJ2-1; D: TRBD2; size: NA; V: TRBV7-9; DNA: TGTGCCAGCAGCTTAGCGCCCAGCGGGAGTATCTACAATGAGCAGTTCTTC; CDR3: CASSLAPSGSIYNEQFF
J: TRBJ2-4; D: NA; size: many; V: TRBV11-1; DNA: TGTGCCAGCAGCTTAGGGCCCGGAGACATTCAGTACTTC; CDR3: CASSLGPGDIQYF
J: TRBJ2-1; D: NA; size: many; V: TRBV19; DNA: TGTGCCACCCGACTCTCGGCCCAGGTGGGGCGCCCCAATGAGCAGTTCTTC; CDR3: CATRLSAQVGRPNEQFF
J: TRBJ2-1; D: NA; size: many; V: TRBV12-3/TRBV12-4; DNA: TGTGCCAGCAGTTTTATCCACAATGAGCAGTTCTTC; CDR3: CASSFIHNEQFF
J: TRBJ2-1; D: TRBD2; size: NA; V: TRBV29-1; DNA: TGCAGCGTCCTGGGACTAGCGGGAGGAGGTGAGCAGTTCTTC; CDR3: CSVLGLAGGGEQFF
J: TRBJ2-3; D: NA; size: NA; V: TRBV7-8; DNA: TGTGCCAGCAGCCGGACCGAGGAGCAGTATTTT; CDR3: CASSRTEEQYF
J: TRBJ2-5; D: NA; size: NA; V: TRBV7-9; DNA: TGTGCCAGCAGCTTAGTCAGGGGGGCCGGCTCCGAGACCCAGTACTTC; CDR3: CASSLVRGAGSETQYF
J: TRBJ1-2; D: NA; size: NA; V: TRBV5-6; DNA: TGTGCCAGCAGTCGAGTGGCCTATGGCTACACCTTC; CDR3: CASSRVAYGYTF
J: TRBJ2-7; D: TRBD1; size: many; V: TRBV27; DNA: TGTGCCAGCAGGCGCAGGGGGTTTGGGTTGGATGAGCAGTACTTC; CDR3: CASRRRGFGLDEQYF
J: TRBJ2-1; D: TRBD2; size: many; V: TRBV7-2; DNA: TGTGCCAGCAGCTCGTTAGCGGGGGGGCGCGGTGAGCAGTTCTTC; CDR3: CASSSLAGGRGEQFF
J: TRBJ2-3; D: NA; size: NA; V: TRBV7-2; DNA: TGTGCCAGCAGGCCGCAGGGGGGGCGAGAGCCAGAGACGCAGTATTTC; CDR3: CASRPQGGREPETQYF
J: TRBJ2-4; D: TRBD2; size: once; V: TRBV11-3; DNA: TGTGCCAGCAGCCCGGGGGGGGAGCTAGCCCAAGACACCCAGTACTTC; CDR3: CASSPGGELAQDTQYF
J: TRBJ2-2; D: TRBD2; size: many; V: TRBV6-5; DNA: TGTGCCAGCAGTTCACCCTCGAGCGGGAGGGACACCGGGGAGCTGTTTTTT; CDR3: CASSSPSSGRDTGELFF
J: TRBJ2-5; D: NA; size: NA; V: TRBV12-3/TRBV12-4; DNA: TGTGCCGGGACCGGGGGCGGGGCCAAAGAGACCCAGTACTTC; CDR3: CAGTGGGAKETQYF
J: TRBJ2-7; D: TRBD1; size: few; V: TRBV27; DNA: TGTGCCAGCAGTTTAGCGACAGGGGCCTACGAGCAGTACTTT; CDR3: CASSLATGAYEQYF
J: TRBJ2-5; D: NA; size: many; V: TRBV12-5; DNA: TGTGCTAGTGGTGTGGACAGAGGAGAGACCCAGTACTTC; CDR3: CASGVDRGETQYF
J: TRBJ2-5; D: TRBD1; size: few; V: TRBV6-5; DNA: TGTGCCAGCAGTTTCGGACAGGGCCGGGGGGAGACCCAGTACTTC; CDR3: CASSFGQGRGETQYF
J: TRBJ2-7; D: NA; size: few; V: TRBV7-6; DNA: TGTGCCAGCAGCTCGGGGCCGAGAGGCACAGATACGCAGTACTTC; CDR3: CASSSGPRGTDTQYF
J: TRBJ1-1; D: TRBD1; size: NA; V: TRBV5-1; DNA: TGCGCCAGCAGCTTGCGGGCAGGGGGCCAAGCTTTCTTT; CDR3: CASSLRAGGQAFF
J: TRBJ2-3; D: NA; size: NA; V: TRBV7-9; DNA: TGTGCCAGCAGCAACCCGACCGGAGGAGATACGCAGTATTTT; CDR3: CASSNPTGGDTQYF
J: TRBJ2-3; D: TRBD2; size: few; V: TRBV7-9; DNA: TGTGCCAGCAGCCCAGGACTAGCAAGGTTAGGAGATACGCAGTATTTT; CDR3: CASSPGLARLGDTQYF
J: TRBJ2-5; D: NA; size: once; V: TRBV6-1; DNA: TGTGCCAGCAGCCCCGGCAGTGTCACAGATACGCAGTACTTC; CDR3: CASSPGSVTDTQYF
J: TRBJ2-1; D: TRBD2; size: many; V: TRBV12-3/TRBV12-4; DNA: TGTGCCAGCGGGACGGGGGGGACTCAGCACAATGAGCAGTTCTTC; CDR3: CASGTGGTQHNEQFF
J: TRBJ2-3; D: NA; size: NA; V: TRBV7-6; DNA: TGTGCCAGCAGCTTGGGGGCGGGAGACCCAGAGACGCAGTATTTC; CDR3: CASSLGAGDPETQYF
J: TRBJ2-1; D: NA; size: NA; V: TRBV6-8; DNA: TGTGCCAGCAAGGGCAATGAGCAGTTCTTC; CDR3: CASKGNEQFF
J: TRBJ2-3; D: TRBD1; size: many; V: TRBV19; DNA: TGTGCCAGTAGTCCCTGGACAGGGGTTTCGGATACGCAGTATTTT; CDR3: CASSPWTGVSDTQYF
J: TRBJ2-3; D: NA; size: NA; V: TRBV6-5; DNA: TGTGCCAGCAGTTACACCGGGGCGGGTCGCACAGATACCCAGTACTTT; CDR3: CASSYTGAGRTDTQYF
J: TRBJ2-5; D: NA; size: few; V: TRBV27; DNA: TGTGCCAGCAGTCATCGACTCGGGCCAGACACCCAGTACTTC; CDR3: CASSHRLGPDTQYF
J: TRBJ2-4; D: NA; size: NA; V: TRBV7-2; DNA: TGTGCGGGCAGCGCAGCCCGGACCGAGAACATTCAGTACTTC; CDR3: CAGSAARTENIQYF
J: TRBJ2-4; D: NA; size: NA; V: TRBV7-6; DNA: TGTGCCAGCAGCTTGGATCCGGGCATCGGGGGGCGTGACAAAGAGATTCAGTACTTC; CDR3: CASSLDPGIGGRDKEIQYF
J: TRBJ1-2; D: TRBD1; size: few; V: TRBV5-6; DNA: TGTGCCAGCAGCTTGCAGGACAGGGGAGGCGGCTACACCTTC; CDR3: CASSLQDRGGGYTF
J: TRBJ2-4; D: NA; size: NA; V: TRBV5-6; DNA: TGTGCCAGCAGCTTGGCTGGGGCAATCTCGGACTTC; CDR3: CASSLAGAISDF